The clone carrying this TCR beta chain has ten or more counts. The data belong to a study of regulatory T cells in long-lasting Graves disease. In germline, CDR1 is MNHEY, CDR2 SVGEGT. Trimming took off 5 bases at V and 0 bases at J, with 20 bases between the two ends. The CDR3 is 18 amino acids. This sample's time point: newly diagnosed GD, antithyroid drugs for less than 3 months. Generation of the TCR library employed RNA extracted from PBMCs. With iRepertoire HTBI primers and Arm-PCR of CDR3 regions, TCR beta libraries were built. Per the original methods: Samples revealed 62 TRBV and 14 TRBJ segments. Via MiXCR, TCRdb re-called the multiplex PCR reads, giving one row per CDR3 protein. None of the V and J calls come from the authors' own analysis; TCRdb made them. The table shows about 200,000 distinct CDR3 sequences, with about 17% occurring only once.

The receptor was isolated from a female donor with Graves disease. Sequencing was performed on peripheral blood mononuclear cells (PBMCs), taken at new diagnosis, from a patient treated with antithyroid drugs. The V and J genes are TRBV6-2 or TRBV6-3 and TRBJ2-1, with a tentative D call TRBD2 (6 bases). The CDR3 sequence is CASSKSVGTSFSYNEQFF. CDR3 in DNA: TGTGCCAGCAGTAAATCCGTGGGGACTTCTTTCTCCTACAATGAGCAGTTCTTC.